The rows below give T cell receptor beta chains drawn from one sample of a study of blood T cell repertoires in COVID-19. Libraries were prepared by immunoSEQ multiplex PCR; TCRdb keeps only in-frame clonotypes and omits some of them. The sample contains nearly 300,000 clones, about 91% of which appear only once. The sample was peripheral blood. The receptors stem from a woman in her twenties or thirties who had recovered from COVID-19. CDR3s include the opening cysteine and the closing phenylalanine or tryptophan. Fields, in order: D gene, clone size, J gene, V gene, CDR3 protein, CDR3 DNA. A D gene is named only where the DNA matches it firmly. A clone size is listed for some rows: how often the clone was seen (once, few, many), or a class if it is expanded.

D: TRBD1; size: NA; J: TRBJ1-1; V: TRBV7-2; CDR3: CASSLKTGGNTEAFF; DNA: TGTGCCAGCAGCTTAAAAACAGGGGGGAACACTGAAGCTTTCTTT
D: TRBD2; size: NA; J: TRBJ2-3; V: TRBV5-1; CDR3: CASSLLFPAGGLTDTQYF; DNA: TGCGCCAGCAGCTTGTTATTCCCAGCGGGGGGCCTCACAGATACGCAGTATTTT
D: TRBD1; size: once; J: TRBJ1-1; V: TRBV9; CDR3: CASSVGLGQGEAFF; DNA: TGTGCCAGCAGCGTAGGTCTGGGACAGGGTGAAGCTTTCTTT
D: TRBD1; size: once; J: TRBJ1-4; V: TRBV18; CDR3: CASSPLLNPGQGNEKLFF; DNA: TGTGCCAGCTCACCGCTCCTAAACCCGGGACAGGGGAATGAAAAACTGTTTTTT
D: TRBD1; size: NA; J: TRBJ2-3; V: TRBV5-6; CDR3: CASSSLQDRGTSTDTQYF; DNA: TGTGCCAGCAGCTCGCTCCAGGACAGGGGCACTAGCACAGATACGCAGTATTTT
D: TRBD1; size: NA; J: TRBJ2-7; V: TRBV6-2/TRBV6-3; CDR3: CASSYFPGTGNFYEQYF; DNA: TGTGCCAGCAGCTATTTCCCGGGGACAGGGAATTTCTACGAGCAGTACTTC
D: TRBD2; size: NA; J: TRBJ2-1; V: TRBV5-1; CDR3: CASSRTSGGANNNEQFF; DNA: TGCGCCAGCAGCCGGACTAGCGGGGGCGCTAACAACAATGAGCAGTTCTTC
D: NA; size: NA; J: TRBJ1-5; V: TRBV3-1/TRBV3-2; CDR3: CASSQGVSSNQPQHF; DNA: TGTGCCAGCAGCCAAGGAGTCTCTAGCAATCAGCCCCAGCATTTT
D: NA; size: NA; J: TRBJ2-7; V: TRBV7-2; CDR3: CASSPTGTLVAQYF; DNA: TGTGCCAGCAGCCCAACCGGGACACTAGTGGCGCAGTACTTC
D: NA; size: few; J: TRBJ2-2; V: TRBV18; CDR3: CASSPSPGTGELFF; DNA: TGTGCCAGCTCACCGTCCCCGGGGACCGGGGAGCTGTTTTTT
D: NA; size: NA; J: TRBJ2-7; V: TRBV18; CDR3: CASSSRRDHTNYEQYF; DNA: TGTGCCAGCTCATCGCGCCGGGATCATACCAACTACGAGCAGTACTTC
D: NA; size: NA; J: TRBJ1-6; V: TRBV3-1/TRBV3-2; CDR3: CASSLKDSNSPLHF; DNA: TGTGCCAGCAGCCTAAAGGACAGCAATTCACCCCTCCACTTT
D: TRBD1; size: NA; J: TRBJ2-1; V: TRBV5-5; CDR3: CASSSGQGANNEQFF; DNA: TGTGCCAGCAGCTCGGGACAGGGGGCGAACAATGAGCAGTTCTTC
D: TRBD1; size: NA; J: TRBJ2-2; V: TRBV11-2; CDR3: CASSSDRGILPGELFF; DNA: TGTGCCAGCAGCTCCGACAGGGGGATCCTCCCCGGGGAGCTGTTTTTT
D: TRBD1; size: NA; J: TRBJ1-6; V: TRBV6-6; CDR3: CASSPQTWTGVDSPLHF; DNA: TGTGCCAGCAGTCCCCAGACATGGACAGGGGTCGATTCACCCCTCCACTTT
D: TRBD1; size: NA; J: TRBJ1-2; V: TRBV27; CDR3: CASSLSGTGNYGYTF; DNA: TGTGCCAGCAGTTTATCGGGGACAGGGAACTATGGCTACACCTTC
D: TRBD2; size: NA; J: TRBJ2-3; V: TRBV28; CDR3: CASSSTSGALDTQYF; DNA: TGTGCCAGCAGTTCCACTAGCGGGGCTTTAGATACGCAGTATTTT
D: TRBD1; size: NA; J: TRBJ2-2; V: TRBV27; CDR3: CASSAQGRISNTGELFF; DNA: TGTGCCAGCAGTGCACAGGGGCGCATCTCGAACACCGGGGAGCTGTTTTTT
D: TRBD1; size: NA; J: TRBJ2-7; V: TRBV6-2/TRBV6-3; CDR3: CASSYSGRTGIYEQYF; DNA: TGTGCCAGCAGTTACTCGGGTAGGACAGGGATCTACGAGCAGTACTTC
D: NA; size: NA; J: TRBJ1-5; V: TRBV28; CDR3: CASSLKRRSNQPQHF; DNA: TGTGCCAGCAGTTTGAAGAGGCGGAGCAATCAGCCCCAGCATTTT
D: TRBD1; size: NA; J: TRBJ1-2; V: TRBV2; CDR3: CASSESSRTGGYTF; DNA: TGTGCCAGCAGTGAAAGTTCCCGGACAGGTGGCTACACCTTC
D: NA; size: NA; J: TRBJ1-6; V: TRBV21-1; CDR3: CASSTGQGRRSPLHF; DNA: TGTGCCAGCAGCACAGGACAGGGAAGACGTTCACCCCTCCACTTT
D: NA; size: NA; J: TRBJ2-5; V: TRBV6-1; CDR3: CASSEFFTRTTKAETQYF; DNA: TGTGCCAGCAGTGAATTTTTCACGAGGACAACAAAAGCAGAGACCCAGTACTTC
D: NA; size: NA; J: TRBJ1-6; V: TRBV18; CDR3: CASSPGGPSPLHF; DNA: TGTGCCAGCTCACCAGGCGGTCCCTCACCCCTCCACTTT
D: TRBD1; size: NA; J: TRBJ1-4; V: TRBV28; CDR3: CASSSQGVPEKLFF; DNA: TGTGCCAGCAGTTCCCAGGGGGTGCCGGAAAAACTGTTTTTT
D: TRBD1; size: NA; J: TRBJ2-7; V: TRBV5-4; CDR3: CASSSTGGIYEQYF; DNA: TGTGCCAGCAGCTCGACAGGGGGCATATACGAGCAGTACTTC
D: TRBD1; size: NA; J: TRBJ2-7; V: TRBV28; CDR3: CASSPEGWTGDYEQYF; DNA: TGTGCCAGCAGTCCCGAAGGCTGGACAGGGGACTACGAGCAGTACTTC